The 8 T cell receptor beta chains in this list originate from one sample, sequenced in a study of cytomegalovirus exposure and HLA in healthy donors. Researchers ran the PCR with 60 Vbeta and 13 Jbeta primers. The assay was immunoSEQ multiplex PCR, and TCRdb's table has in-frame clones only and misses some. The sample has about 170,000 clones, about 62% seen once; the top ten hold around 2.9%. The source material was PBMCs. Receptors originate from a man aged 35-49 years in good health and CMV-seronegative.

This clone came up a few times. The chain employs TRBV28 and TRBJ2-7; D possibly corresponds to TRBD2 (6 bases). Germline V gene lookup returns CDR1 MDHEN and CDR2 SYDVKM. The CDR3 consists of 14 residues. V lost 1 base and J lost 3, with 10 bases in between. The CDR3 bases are TGTGCCAGCAGTTTATCCATGGGGGGCTACGAGCAGTACTTC. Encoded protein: CASSLSMGGYEQYF.

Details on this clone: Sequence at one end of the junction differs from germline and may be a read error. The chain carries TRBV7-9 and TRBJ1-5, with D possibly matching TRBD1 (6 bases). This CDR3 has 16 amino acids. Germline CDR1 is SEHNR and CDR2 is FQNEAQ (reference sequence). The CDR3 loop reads CSSSFNPSGTLAPQHF. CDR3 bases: TGTTCCAGCAGCTTCAACCCCTCCGGGACACTTGCGCCCCAGCATTTT.

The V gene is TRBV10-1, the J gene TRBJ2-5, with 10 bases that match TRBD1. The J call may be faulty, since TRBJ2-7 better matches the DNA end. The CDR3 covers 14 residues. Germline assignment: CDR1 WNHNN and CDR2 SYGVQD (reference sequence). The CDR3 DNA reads TGCGCCAGCCTCGCGGGACAGGGGCGGTACGAGCAGTACTTC. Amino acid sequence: CASLAGQGRYEQYF.

CDR3 nucleotides: TGTGCCAGCAGCTTAACTTTACGCTACGAGCAGTACTTC. This gives the protein CASSLTLRYEQYF. This rearrangement joins TRBV7-8 to TRBJ2-7; unclear D gene. With 2 bases removed from V and 3 bases from J, the gap between germline ends came to 8 bases. Germline V CDR1 and CDR2: SGHVS, FQNEAQ. The CDR3 contains 13 residues.

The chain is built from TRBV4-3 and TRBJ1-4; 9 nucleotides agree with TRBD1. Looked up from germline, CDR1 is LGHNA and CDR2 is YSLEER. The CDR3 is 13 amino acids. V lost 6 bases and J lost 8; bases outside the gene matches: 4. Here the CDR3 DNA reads TGCGCCAGCAGTGGGGACAGGGAAGAAAAACTGTTTTTT. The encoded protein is CASSGDREEKLFF.

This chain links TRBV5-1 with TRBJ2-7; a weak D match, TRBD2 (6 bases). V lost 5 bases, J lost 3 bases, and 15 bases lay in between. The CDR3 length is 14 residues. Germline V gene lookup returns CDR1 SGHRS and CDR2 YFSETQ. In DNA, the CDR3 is TGCGCCAGCAGGCTGGGACTGACTGACTACGAGCAGTACTTC. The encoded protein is CASRLGLTDYEQYF.

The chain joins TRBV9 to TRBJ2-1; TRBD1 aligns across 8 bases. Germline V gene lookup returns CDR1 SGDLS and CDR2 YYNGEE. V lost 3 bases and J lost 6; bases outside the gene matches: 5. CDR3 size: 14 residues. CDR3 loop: CASSEYTGGNEQFF. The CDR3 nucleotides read TGTGCCAGCAGCGAATATACAGGGGGCAATGAGCAGTTCTTC.

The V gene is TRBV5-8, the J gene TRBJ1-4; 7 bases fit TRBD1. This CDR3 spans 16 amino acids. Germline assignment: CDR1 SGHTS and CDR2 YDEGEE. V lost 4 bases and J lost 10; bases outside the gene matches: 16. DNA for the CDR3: TGTGCCAGCAGCCGAAACCGACAGGGCCCCTTGGGAAAACTGTTTTTT. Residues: CASSRNRQGPLGKLFF.